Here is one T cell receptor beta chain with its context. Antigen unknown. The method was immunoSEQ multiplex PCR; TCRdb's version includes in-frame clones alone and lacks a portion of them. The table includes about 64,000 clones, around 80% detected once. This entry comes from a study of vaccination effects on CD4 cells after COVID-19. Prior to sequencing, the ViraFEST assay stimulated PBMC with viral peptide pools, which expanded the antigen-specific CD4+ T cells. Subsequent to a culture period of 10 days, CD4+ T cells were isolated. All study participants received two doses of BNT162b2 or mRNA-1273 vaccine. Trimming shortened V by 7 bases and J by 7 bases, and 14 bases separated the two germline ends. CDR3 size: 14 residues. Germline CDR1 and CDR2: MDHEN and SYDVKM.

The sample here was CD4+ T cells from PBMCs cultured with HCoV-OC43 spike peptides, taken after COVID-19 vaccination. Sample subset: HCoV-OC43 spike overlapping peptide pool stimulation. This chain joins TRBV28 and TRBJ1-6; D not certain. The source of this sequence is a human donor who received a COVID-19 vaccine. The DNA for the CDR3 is TGTGCCAGCACCTTACCGTCGGGGAATTCACCCCTCCACTTT. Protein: CASTLPSGNSPLHF.